These 24 T cell receptor beta chains share one sample of origin, sequenced in a study of blood T cell repertoires in COVID-19. The assay was immunoSEQ multiplex PCR, and TCRdb's table has in-frame clones only and misses some. The sample shows 75,000 to 95,000 clones, 79% of them seen only once. Sequencing used peripheral blood. All receptors come from a woman older than 75 with active or convalescent COVID-19.

The count of this clone is one. V gene TRBV5-1 combines with J gene TRBJ1-5, with D unclear. Looked up from germline, CDR1 is SGHRS and CDR2 is YFSETQ. The CDR3 loop spans 15 amino acids. Trimming cost V 0 bases and J 0 bases, with 7 bases left between them. Here the CDR3 DNA reads TGCGCCAGCAGCTTGGACGGTATTAGCAATCAGCCCCAGCATTTT. Its protein is CASSLDGISNQPQHF.

This chain joins TRBV6-5 and TRBJ1-4; no firm D call. The CDR3 loop spans 13 amino acids. From germline, CDR1 is MNHEY and CDR2 SVGAGI. V lost 3 bases and J lost 8, with 10 bases in between. The CDR3 region is CASSYSAGEKLFF. CDR3 nucleotide sequence: TGTGCCAGCAGTTATTCCGCCGGGGAAAAACTGTTTTTT.

This sequence joins TRBV7-9 and TRBJ1-4; a possible D gene is TRBD1 (5 bases). Germline V gives CDR1 SEHNR, CDR2 FQNEAQ (reference sequence). V lost 4 bases and J lost 0, with 18 bases in between. This CDR3 is built from 18 residues. The CDR3 reads CASSSLGSTVATNEKLFF. CDR3 nucleotide sequence: TGTGCCAGCAGCTCCTTGGGGTCGACAGTAGCAACTAATGAAAAACTGTTTTTT. The variable domain in full, with the rest retrieved from reference TRBV7-9 and TRBJ1-4, is DTGVSQNPRHKITKRGQNVTFRCDPISEHNRLYWYRQTLGQGPEFLTYFQNEAQLEKSRLLSDRFSAERPKGSFSTLEIQRTEQGDSAMYLCASSSLGSTVATNEKLFFGSGTQLSVL.

V and J are TRBV5-1 and TRBJ2-1; a possible D gene is TRBD1 (5 bases). Germline V gene sequence: CDR1 SGHRS, CDR2 YFSETQ. The CDR3 runs to 14 residues. Between the trimmed V and J ends, which lost 0 bases and 8 bases, there was a span of 12 bases. The chain's CDR3 is CASSLGQGMDEQFF. Written as DNA, the CDR3 is TGCGCCAGCAGCTTGGGGCAGGGTATGGATGAGCAGTTCTTC.

V gene TRBV28 combines with J gene TRBJ2-5; 9 bases fit TRBD1. The CDR3 totals 14 residues. The junction had 3 bases not matched to a gene; V was cut back by 3 bases and J by 4 bases. CDR1 and CDR2 from the germline V gene are MDHEN and SYDVKM. CDR3 loop: CASSLWGQGETQYF. The CDR3 nucleotides are TGTGCCAGCAGTTTGTGGGGACAGGGAGAGACCCAGTACTTC.

This clone was seen once. The V gene is TRBV4-3, the J gene TRBJ1-1; D remains unclear. This CDR3 comprises 14 residues. From germline, CDR1 is LGHNA and CDR2 YSLEER. The germline V and J ends were trimmed by 3 bases and 0 bases, with 8 bases remaining between them. The CDR3 DNA reads TGCGCCAGCAGCCATGTTGAGATGAACACTGAAGCTTTCTTT. It encodes CASSHVEMNTEAFF.

This clone was seen a few times. The genes are TRBV7-9 and TRBJ2-5; tentatively, D is TRBD2 (5 bases). This CDR3 has 15 residues. The germline V and J ends were trimmed by 1 base and 1 base, with 10 bases remaining between them. The germline CDR1 and CDR2 sequences are SEHNR and FQNEAQ (reference sequence). DNA of the CDR3: TGTGCCAGCAGCTTAGTAGGACTCCTCCAAGAGACCCAGTACTTC. Encoded protein: CASSLVGLLQETQYF.

V gene TRBV27 combines with J gene TRBJ1-1; D not resolved. Trimming shortened V by 3 bases and J by 8 bases, and 16 bases separated the two germline ends. This CDR3 has 14 residues. CDR1 MNHEY and CDR2 SMNVEV come from the germline V gene (reference sequence). The CDR3 bases are TGTGCCAGCAGTTTCCGAGGATCAGTTGGAGAAGCTTTCTTT. This codes for CASSFRGSVGEAFF.

CDR3 sequence (DNA): TGCAGTGCTAGTGGACATGCGCTGGCGGAGACCCAGTACTTC. This gives the protein CSASGHALAETQYF. The chain carries TRBV20-1 and TRBJ2-5, with a possible D match to TRBD1 (5 bases). V was pared by 3 bases and J by 5 bases, with 16 bases between. CDR3 size: 14 residues. Germline V CDR1 and CDR2: DFQATT, SNEGSKA (reference sequence).

The CDR3 DNA follows: TGTGCCAGTAGCCGGGACAGTGATACGCAGTATTTT. Protein product: CASSRDSDTQYF. This chain joins TRBV19 and TRBJ2-3; 7 bases are a match to TRBD1. This CDR3 comprises 12 residues. Germline V gene lookup returns CDR1 LNHDA and CDR2 SQIVND (reference sequence). V shed 6 bases, J shed 6 bases, and the junction held 3 bases outside the gene matches.

This clone was picked up a small number of times. The chain uses TRBV4-3 and TRBJ2-1, with D perhaps TRBD1 (5 bases). V was trimmed by 0 bases and J by 1 base, leaving 10 bases between them. CDR1 is LGHNA, CDR2 YSLEER, per germline. This CDR3 comprises 16 residues. In DNA form, the CDR3 reads TGCGCCAGCAGCCAAGATTGGAAGGGGTCCTACAATGAGCAGTTCTTC. This encodes CASSQDWKGSYNEQFF.

The chain joins TRBV7-2 to TRBJ1-6, with unresolved D. Trimming cost V 5 bases and J 7 bases, with 15 bases left between them. Germline V gives CDR1 SGHTA, CDR2 FQGNSA. The CDR3 is 15 amino acids. The CDR3 region is CASSPPSAGNSPLHF. Written as DNA, the CDR3 is TGTGCCAGCAGCCCCCCGTCCGCGGGGAATTCACCCCTCCACTTT.

This sequence joins TRBV9 and TRBJ2-1; D is unclear. The V and J ends lost 0 bases and 4 bases respectively, with 11 bases between them. Per germline, CDR1 SGDLS and CDR2 YYNGEE. This CDR3 comprises 15 residues. CDR3 residues: CASSVDSPPYNEQFF. CDR3 in DNA: TGTGCCAGCAGCGTAGACTCGCCTCCGTACAATGAGCAGTTCTTC. Full variable domain (remainder filled in from reference TRBV9 and TRBJ2-1): DSGVTQTPKHLITATGQRVTLRCSPRSGDLSVYWYQQSLDQGLQFLIQYYNGEERAKGNILERFSAQQFPDLHSELNLSSLELGDSALYFCASSVDSPPYNEQFFGPGTRLTVL.

V is TRBV2 and J is TRBJ2-1, with D unresolved. Germline lookup yields CDR1 SNHLY and CDR2 FYNNEI. Trimming left V 5 bases short and J 10 bases short, with 9 bases between. The CDR3 length is 11 residues. Written as DNA, the CDR3 is TGTGCCAGCAGTCTGGTAAGCGAGCAGTTCTTC. This gives the protein CASSLVSEQFF. The full variable domain, rest sourced from reference TRBV2 and TRBJ2-1, is EPEVTQTPSHQVTQMGQEVILRCVPISNHLYFYWYRQILGQKVEFLVSFYNNEISEKSEIFDDQFSVERPDGSNFTLKIRSTKLEDSAMYFCASSLVSEQFFGPGTRLTVL.

The chain joins TRBV12-3 or TRBV12-4 to TRBJ2-1; TRBD1 agrees at 11 bases. The CDR3 is made up of 13 amino acids. Unmatched junction bases numbered 9, after V lost 5 bases and J lost 15 bases. The CDR3 region has the DNA TGTGCCAGCAGTAGAGGACAGGGGGCGTCTCCGTTCTTC. Protein: CASSRGQGASPFF.

The chain employs TRBV11-2 and TRBJ1-2; D perhaps matches TRBD1 (5 bases). This CDR3 comprises 16 residues. Germline CDR1 and CDR2: SGHAT and FQNNGV. Deletions cut 0 bases from V and 5 bases from J, with 16 bases between. CDR3 in DNA: TGTGCCAGCAGCTTAGATAGTTCGGGGGGGAGTTATGGCTACACCTTC. Its protein is CASSLDSSGGSYGYTF.

The chain is built from TRBV3-1 (or the pseudogene TRBV3-2) and TRBJ1-6; D gene unclear. Germline loops: CDR1 LGHDT, CDR2 YNNKEL (reference sequence). The CDR3 is 16 residues long. V was cut by 1 base and J by 6 bases, with 13 bases left in between. DNA for the CDR3: TGTGCCAGCAGCCAAGTTGGGCAGCAACTTAATTCACCCCTCCACTTT. Translating it yields CASSQVGQQLNSPLHF.

This clone has just one count. The V gene is TRBV7-8, the J gene TRBJ2-7; D call uncertain. V was cut by 1 base and J by 1 base, with 11 bases left in between. Germline V gives CDR1 SGHVS, CDR2 FQNEAQ. The CDR3 has 15 amino acids. The CDR3 DNA sequence: TGTGCCAGCAGCTTAGTAAGGTCCAGGTCCTACGAGCAGTACTTC. Its protein product is CASSLVRSRSYEQYF.

The chain employs TRBV12-3 or TRBV12-4 and TRBJ1-2; 7 nucleotides agree with TRBD1. The CDR3 extends over 13 amino acids. The V and J ends lost 6 bases and 4 bases, in that order; junction bases with no gene match: 5. CDR3 bases: TGTGCCAGCAGCCCCAGGGACAGCTATGGCTACACCTTC. Residues: CASSPRDSYGYTF.

The rearrangement uses TRBV19 and TRBJ2-2; 9 bases are shared with TRBD2. Germline trimming cut 7 bases from V and 6 bases from J; bases unmatched to any gene: 9. Germline V CDR1 and CDR2: LNHDA, SQIVND (reference sequence). CDR3 length: 15 amino acids. CDR3 loop: CASTIAGVFAGELFF. CDR3 DNA sequence: TGTGCCAGTACAATAGCGGGAGTGTTCGCCGGGGAGCTGTTTTTT.

The CDR3 bases are TGTGCCAGCAGTCGACTCCCTGTGGAGCAGTTCTTC. Its translation: CASSRLPVEQFF. The chain uses TRBV12-3 or TRBV12-4 and TRBJ2-1, with D unclear. Trimming removed 5 bases from V and 10 bases from J, with 12 bases in between. The CDR3 has 12 residues.

The rearrangement joins TRBV25-1 to TRBJ2-1; 8 bases match TRBD2. The CDR3 totals 17 residues. Trimming took 0 bases from V and 5 from J; bases not matched to a gene: 9. From germline, CDR1 is MGHDK and CDR2 SYGVNS. The DNA of the CDR3 is TGTGCCAGCAGTGAATATATGGCTAGCGGGTGGAACAATGAGCAGTTCTTC. Amino acids: CASSEYMASGWNNEQFF.

CDR3: CASGLGAANTGELFF. The DNA of the CDR3 is TGCGCCAGCGGTTTAGGGGCCGCGAACACCGGGGAGCTGTTTTTT. This chain uses TRBV5-1 with TRBJ2-2, with D tentatively TRBD1 (5 bases). This CDR3 has 15 residues. V was clipped by 7 bases and J by 0 bases, with 13 bases between them. The V gene's germline CDR1 is SGHRS and CDR2 YFSETQ.

A few counts support this clone. The J gene is TRBJ2-4, the V gene TRBV29-1; TRBD1 aligns across 7 bases. Germline V gives CDR1 SQVTM, CDR2 ANQGSEA. Unmatched junction bases numbered 10, after V lost 3 bases and J lost 5 bases. CDR3 size: 15 residues. CDR3: CSVEWAGGLENIQYF. The CDR3 DNA reads TGCAGCGTTGAGTGGGCAGGGGGTTTGGAAAACATTCAGTACTTC. Looking up the rest from reference TRBV29-1 and TRBJ2-4 gives the full variable domain: SAVISQKPSRDICQRGTSLTIQCQVDSQVTMMFWYRQQPGQSLTLIATANQGSEATYESGFVIDKFPISRPNLTFSTLTVSNMSPEDSSIYLCSVEWAGGLENIQYFGAGTRLSVL.